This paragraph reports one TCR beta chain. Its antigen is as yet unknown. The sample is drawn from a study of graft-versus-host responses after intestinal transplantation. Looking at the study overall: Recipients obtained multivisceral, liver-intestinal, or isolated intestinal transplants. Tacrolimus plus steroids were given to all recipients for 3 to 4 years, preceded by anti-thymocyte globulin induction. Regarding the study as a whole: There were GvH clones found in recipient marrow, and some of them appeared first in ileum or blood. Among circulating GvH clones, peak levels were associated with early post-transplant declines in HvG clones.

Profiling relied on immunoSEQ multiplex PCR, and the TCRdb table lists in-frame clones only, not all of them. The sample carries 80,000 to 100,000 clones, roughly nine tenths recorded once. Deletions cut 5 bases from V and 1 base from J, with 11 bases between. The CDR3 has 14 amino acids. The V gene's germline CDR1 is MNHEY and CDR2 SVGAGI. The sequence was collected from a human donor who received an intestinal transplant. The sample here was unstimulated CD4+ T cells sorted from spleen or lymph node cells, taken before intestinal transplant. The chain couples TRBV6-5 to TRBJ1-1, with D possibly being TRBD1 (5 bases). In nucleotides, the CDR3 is TGTGCCAGCAGTGACGCTGGACAGAACACTGAAGCTTTCTTT. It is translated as CASSDAGQNTEAFF.